The 7 T cell receptor beta chains reported below all come from one sample, sequenced in a study of technical replicates of blood from several donors. Some clones are missing from TCRdb's copy, which holds only in-frame ones; the method was immunoSEQ multiplex PCR. The table lists 45,000 to 60,000 clones, roughly nine tenths of them singletons, with 3.5% to 5% in the top ten. Sequenced: PBMCs. Receptors originate from a human donor in good health. Some clones in this sample may be carry-over from other donors' samples.

The chain employs TRBV7-2 and TRBJ2-1, with 12 bases that match TRBD2. The CDR3 is 15 amino acids. Germline assignment: CDR1 SGHTA and CDR2 FQGNSA. V dropped 5 bases and J dropped 7; count of bases not matched to a gene: 6. Here the CDR3 reads CASSPRLAGDNEQFF. In DNA form, the CDR3 reads TGTGCCAGCAGCCCCAGACTAGCGGGAGATAATGAGCAGTTCTTC.

This clone showed up just a few times. J is TRBJ2-4 and V is TRBV9; D might be TRBD2 (5 bases). The CDR3 totals 14 residues. V was trimmed by 4 bases and J by 8 bases, leaving 16 bases between them. Per germline, CDR1 SGDLS and CDR2 YYNGEE. Written as DNA, the CDR3 is TGTGCCAGCAGCAGAGCGGATGGGATGGACATTCAGTACTTC. Amino acids: CASSRADGMDIQYF.

The chain couples TRBV7-9 to TRBJ1-2; TRBD1 is a possible D gene (5 bases). Deletions cut 5 bases from V and 10 bases from J, with 14 bases between. The CDR3 contains 12 residues. CDR1 and CDR2 from the germline V gene are SEHNR and FQNEAQ (reference sequence). CDR3 amino acids: CASSPGGVDYTF. The CDR3 region has the DNA TGTGCCAGCAGCCCGGGGGGGGTGGACTACACCTTC.

CDR3 nucleotides: TGCGCCAGCAGCTGGAGCTCTAGCGGGACGGAGACCCAGTACTTC. Encoded protein: CASSWSSSGTETQYF. V is TRBV5-1 and J is TRBJ2-5; the match to TRBD2 covers 9 bases. There are 15 residues in the CDR3. With 3 bases clipped from V and 5 bases from J, the junction kept 8 bases outside the gene matches. Germline CDR1 and CDR2: SGHRS and YFSETQ.

The table lists this clone with a count of one. The chain links TRBV6-1 to TRBJ2-1; D is perhaps TRBD2 (6 bases). Trimming stripped 2 bases from V and 3 bases from J, with 11 bases between. This CDR3 contains 15 residues. The V gene's germline CDR1 is MNHNS and CDR2 SASEGT. CDR3 residues: CASSESAGSYNEQFF. CDR3 nucleotides: TGTGCCAGCAGTGAATCAGCCGGGAGCTACAATGAGCAGTTCTTC.

The V and J genes are TRBV11-3 and TRBJ1-1; TRBD1 might be the D (6 bases). V gave up 5 bases and J gave up 1 base, with 8 bases separating them. The length of the CDR3 is 13 residues. From germline, CDR1 is SGHNT and CDR2 YENEEA. CDR3 loop: CASSKGQNTEAFF. The CDR3 coding sequence is TGTGCCAGCAGCAAGGGACAGAACACTGAAGCTTTCTTT.

This clone has a single count. One end of the junction is discordant with germline, which a read error may explain. The J gene is TRBJ2-7, the V gene TRBV30, with TRBD2 matching 8 bases. Germline V gene lookup returns CDR1 GTSNPN and CDR2 SVGIG (reference sequence). The length of the CDR3 is 14 residues. The CDR3 is CAWSFSGTRTIPCF. The CDR3 nucleotides read TGTGCCTGGAGTTTTTCCGGGACTAGAACTATTCCGTGCTTC. Complete variable domain (other parts from reference TRBV30 and TRBJ2-7): SQTIHQWPATLVQPVGSPLSLECTVEGTSNPNLYWYRQAAGRGLQLLFYSVGIGQISSEVPQNLSASRPQDRQFILSSKKLLLSDSGFYLCAWSFSGTRTIPCFGPGTRLTVT.